A single sample is the source of the 26 T cell receptor beta chains below, sequenced in a study of regulatory T cells in long-lasting Graves disease. Time point indicated: newly diagnosed GD, antithyroid drugs for less than 3 months. Researchers made the TCR library from RNA that was extracted from PBMCs. HTBI primers from iRepertoire and Arm-PCR of CDR3 regions yielded the TCR beta libraries. MiXCR was run by TCRdb on the multiplex PCR reads, yielding one entry per CDR3 protein. The table has 440,000 or so distinct CDR3 sequences, around 14% seen once. This sample also appeared in a second study, on T cells in Graves' hyperthyroidism and ophthalmopathy.

The sample here was peripheral blood mononuclear cells (PBMCs), taken at new diagnosis, from a patient treated with antithyroid drugs. The receptors shown here come from a woman under 40 with Graves disease.

Turning to this clonotype: A much larger clone differs from this one at a single base, so this may be a read error. This chain uses TRBV29-1 with TRBJ2-5, with D possibly being TRBD1 or TRBD2 (5 bases each). CDR3 length equals 14 residues. CDR1 is SQVTM, CDR2 ANQGSEA, per germline. Trimming cost V 4 bases and J 8 bases, with 20 bases left between them. CDR3 DNA sequence: TGCAGCGTTGCCCCGGGGCAGCTCGGGGATACCCAGTACTTC. It yields the protein CSVAPGQLGDTQYF.

This clonotype was counted at least ten times. This chain connects TRBV7-9 to TRBJ2-1; 8 bases are a match to TRBD1. Germline V gene sequence: CDR1 SEHNR, CDR2 FQNEAQ (reference sequence). This CDR3 is built from 14 residues. The V segment lost 5 bases and the J segment 4 bases; nucleotides outside the gene matches: 4. The CDR3 reads CASSHRGDYNEQFF. The CDR3, as DNA: TGTGCCAGCAGCCACAGGGGGGATTACAATGAGCAGTTCTTC.

This clonotype was picked up many times. The rearrangement joins TRBV12-3 or TRBV12-4 to TRBJ2-1; D unclear. The length of the CDR3 is 12 residues. Trimming took 8 bases from V and 1 from J, leaving 6 bases between them. The CDR3 DNA sequence: TGTGCCAGCGGGTTTTCCTACAATGAGCAGTTCTTC. As protein: CASGFSYNEQFF.

V gene TRBV12-3 or TRBV12-4 combines with J gene TRBJ2-3, with TRBD2 identical over 10 bases. The CDR3 totals 16 residues. V gave up 6 bases and J gave up 0 bases; unmatched junction bases: 6. The CDR3 bases are TGTGCCAGCAGGGTTAGCGGGGGGAAAAGCACAGATACGCAGTATTTT. Translating gives CASRVSGGKSTDTQYF.

The V gene is TRBV19, the J gene TRBJ2-3; D call uncertain. V gave up 6 bases and J gave up 0 bases, with 10 bases separating them. The CDR3 has 14 residues. CDR1 is LNHDA and CDR2 is SQIVND in the germline V gene (reference sequence). DNA of the CDR3: TGTGCCAGTAGGGCGGAGACTAGCACAGATACGCAGTATTTT. This encodes CASRAETSTDTQYF.

This clonotype was seen repeatedly, ten times or more. This rearrangement joins TRBV30 to TRBJ2-7; 7 bases agree with TRBD2. Germline CDR1 reads GTSNPN; CDR2 reads SVGIG (reference sequence). Trimming took 4 bases from V and 3 from J; bases not matched to a gene: 9. The CDR3 consists of 14 residues. The DNA of the CDR3 is TGTGCCTGGACCCGTGGGGGGGGTGTCTACGAGCAGTACTTC. This translates into CAWTRGGGVYEQYF.

This chain joins TRBV6-2 or TRBV6-3 and TRBJ1-6; no definite D call. Trimming took off 8 bases at V and 8 bases at J, with 7 bases between the two ends. Germline-derived CDR1 and CDR2 are MNHEY and SVGEGT. The CDR3 length is 11 residues. DNA for the CDR3: TGTGCCAGCGGTCGGGATTCACCCCTCCACTTT. Translated: CASGRDSPLHF.

This chain joins TRBV27 and TRBJ1-3, with D possibly matching TRBD1 (6 bases). Trimming removed 8 bases at V and 0 bases at J, with 11 bases between. Germline V gene lookup returns CDR1 MNHEY and CDR2 SMNVEV (reference sequence). The CDR3 runs 14 residues. The CDR3 DNA reads TGTGCCAGCCGACCCAGGGGCTCTGGAAACACCATATATTTT. As protein: CASRPRGSGNTIYF.

This clonotype occurred many times. This chain links TRBV29-1 with TRBJ1-4; TRBD1 aligns across 8 bases. Germline loops: CDR1 SQVTM, CDR2 ANQGSEA. The CDR3 length is 15 residues. With V trimmed by 0 bases and J by 8 bases, 8 bases remained unmatched. The CDR3, as DNA: TGCAGCGTTGAAGATCGGACAGGGCTGGGAGAAAAACTGTTTTTT. Amino acid sequence: CSVEDRTGLGEKLFF.

The table lists this clonotype with many counts. The chain combines TRBV6-1 with TRBJ1-2, with 7 nucleotides matching TRBD1. The CDR3 spans 14 residues. Germline V lookup: CDR1 MNHNS, CDR2 SASEGT. The J segment lost 4 bases and the V segment lost 7 bases, leaving 9 bases of the junction unmatched. The CDR3 DNA follows: TGTGCCAGCACGGAGGGGGCCTTCGGCTATGGCTACACCTTC. Translating it yields CASTEGAFGYGYTF.

This rearrangement joins TRBV5-6 to TRBJ2-7; 9 bases map to TRBD1. V gave up 2 bases and J gave up 3 bases; unmatched junction bases: 3. Per the germline V gene, CDR1 is SGHDT and CDR2 is YYEEEE. This CDR3 is 14 amino acids long. This CDR3 is CASSFGTGFYEQYF. CDR3 bases: TGTGCCAGCAGCTTTGGGACAGGGTTCTACGAGCAGTACTTC.

The V and J genes are TRBV4-1 and TRBJ1-2; 12 bases align to TRBD1. The CDR3 spans 16 residues. The V and J ends lost 0 bases and 6 bases, in that order; junction bases with no gene match: 5. In germline, CDR1 is MGHRA, CDR2 YSYEKL. The DNA for the CDR3 is TGCGCCAGCAGCCAAGAAGGGGACAGGGGGCGGAATGGCTACACCTTC. Translating it yields CASSQEGDRGRNGYTF.

The chain links TRBV28 to TRBJ1-6; TRBD1 might be the D (6 bases). CDR1 and CDR2 from the germline V gene are MDHEN and SYDVKM. V was pared by 2 bases and J by 2 bases, with 10 bases between. This CDR3 comprises 16 residues. CDR3 in amino acids: CASSLGGSTYNSPLHF. The CDR3 DNA is TGTGCCAGCAGTTTAGGGGGCAGTACCTATAATTCACCCCTCCACTTT.

In this sample, this clonotype turned up a few times. This chain joins TRBV6-5 and TRBJ1-2; D ambiguous. CDR1 is MNHEY, CDR2 SVGAGI, per germline. CDR3 length: 12 amino acids. The V gene lost 0 bases and the J gene lost 8 bases, with 7 bases spanning the gap. CDR3 amino acids: CASSYSGRGYTF. The CDR3 region has the DNA TGTGCCAGCAGTTACTCGGGTCGAGGCTACACCTTC.

This clonotype was found a few times. The chain employs TRBV10-1 and TRBJ2-1; no reliable D call. From germline, CDR1 is WNHNN and CDR2 SYGVQD (reference sequence). Trimming removed 2 bases from V and 7 bases from J, with 15 bases in between. CDR3 size: 15 residues. The CDR3 region is CASSESSSLLNEQFF. CDR3 in DNA: TGCGCCAGCAGTGAGAGTAGCAGCCTCTTAAATGAGCAGTTCTTC.

This rearrangement joins TRBV6-2 or TRBV6-3 to TRBJ2-2, with 14 positions matching TRBD2. Germline-derived CDR1 and CDR2 are MNHEY and SVGEGT. This CDR3 spans 20 amino acids. The V segment lost 2 bases and the J segment 5 bases; nucleotides outside the gene matches: 13. The CDR3 coding sequence is TGTGCCAGCAGTTACGTAACCAGCGGGACTAGCGGGAGAAAGACCGGGGAGCTGTTTTTT. This encodes CASSYVTSGTSGRKTGELFF.

The V gene is TRBV6-1, the J gene TRBJ2-7; D gene ambiguous. Germline assignment: CDR1 MNHNS and CDR2 SASEGT. The CDR3 covers 14 residues. Deletions cut 4 bases from V and 0 bases from J, with 10 bases between. The CDR3 loop reads CASSGGKTSYEQYF. The CDR3 bases are TGTGCCAGCAGTGGGGGTAAAACCTCCTACGAGCAGTACTTC.

The gene calls are TRBV29-1 and TRBJ2-5, with 13 nucleotides matching TRBD2. Trimming cost V 3 bases and J 4 bases; bases outside gene matches: 5. The CDR3 spans 15 residues. Germline CDR1 and CDR2: SQVTM and ANQGSEA. The CDR3 bases are TGCAGCGTTGAGGGCACTAGCGGGAGGGCAGAGACCCAGTACTTC. It encodes CSVEGTSGRAETQYF.

This clonotype occurred once. CDR3 sequence: CASSVGGRSDTGELFF. CDR3 coding DNA: TGTGCCAGCAGCGTAGGTGGCAGGTCCGACACCGGGGAGCTGTTTTTT. This chain links TRBV9 with TRBJ2-2; D uncertain. Germline V gene lookup returns CDR1 SGDLS and CDR2 YYNGEE. The V end lost 0 bases, the J end lost 3 bases, and 12 bases lay between the germline ends. The CDR3 is 16 residues long.

This clonotype was seen ten or more times. The rearrangement links TRBV11-2 to TRBJ1-2, with D possibly TRBD1 on 6 matching bases. V lost 5 bases and J 6 bases, leaving 19 bases between the germline ends. This CDR3 has 15 amino acids. CDR1 and CDR2 from the germline V gene are SGHAT and FQNNGV. This CDR3 is CASSPLTGKGNGYTF. In DNA form, the CDR3 reads TGTGCCAGCAGCCCCCTAACAGGGAAGGGTAATGGCTACACCTTC.

This clonotype was seen ten or more times. The J gene is TRBJ2-1, the V gene TRBV30; no clear D. From germline, CDR1 is GTSNPN and CDR2 SVGIG (reference sequence). The V and J ends lost 1 base and 15 bases respectively, with 19 bases between them. The length of the CDR3 is 13 residues. The CDR3 spells CAWSARWRGNPFF. CDR3 nucleotide sequence: TGTGCCTGGAGTGCACGGTGGCGAGGTAATCCGTTCTTC.

This clonotype was counted many times. The chain has TRBV12-3 or TRBV12-4 and TRBJ1-6, with TRBD1 matching over 7 bases. V was pared by 7 bases and J by 7 bases, with 7 bases of the junction left unmatched. CDR3 size: 14 residues. The CDR3 is CASKPGQLNSPLHF. DNA for the CDR3: TGTGCCAGCAAACCGGGACAGCTAAATTCACCCCTCCACTTT.

This clonotype was observed many times. This chain joins TRBV20-1 and TRBJ2-1; the D gene is possibly TRBD2 (7 bases). This CDR3 region has 17 residues. Germline V gene sequence: CDR1 DFQATT, CDR2 SNEGSKA (reference sequence). Trimming shortened V by 0 bases and J by 4 bases, and 19 bases separated the two germline ends. The CDR3 DNA is TGCAGTGCTAGAGATCATCGAGGGGGGGGTCTTTACAATGAGCAGTTCTTC. Residues: CSARDHRGGGLYNEQFF.

Comment on this clonotype: A far larger clone lies a single base away; this is likely a read error. This chain uses TRBV6-2 or TRBV6-3 with TRBJ2-4, with 10 bases identical to TRBD2. The J call is uncertain, as TRBJ2-1 better fits the DNA end. Germline CDR1 MNHEY, CDR2 SVGEGT. The CDR3 is 15 residues long. The CDR3 loop reads CASSEKPSGSREQFF. For the CDR3, the DNA is TGTGCCAGCAGTGAAAAGCCTAGCGGGAGCAGAGAGCAGTTCTTC.

This clonotype was found many times. This sequence joins TRBV30 and TRBJ2-4; no clear D. The CDR3 sequence is 14 residues long. The ends were cut back, 5 bases at V and 5 bases at J, with 16 bases in the middle. Germline V gene sequence: CDR1 GTSNPN, CDR2 SVGIG (reference sequence). The CDR3 sequence is CAWVPPSRENIQYF. The DNA for the CDR3 is TGTGCCTGGGTTCCCCCGAGTAGGGAAAACATTCAGTACTTC.

This clonotype was detected ten times or more. The V gene is TRBV3-1, the J gene TRBJ2-7; 9 bases agree with TRBD2. The CDR3 runs to 17 residues. Looked up from germline, CDR1 is LGHDT and CDR2 is YNNKEL (reference sequence). Germline trimming cut 3 bases from V and 0 bases from J; bases unmatched to any gene: 9. This chain's CDR3 is CASSQGRRLAVSYEQYF. CDR3 sequence (DNA): TGTGCCAGCAGCCAGGGCCGCCGACTAGCGGTCTCCTACGAGCAGTACTTC.